This T cell receptor (beta chain) was observed in a study of T-cell memory formation after mild COVID-19. Study-level background: TCR clusters mostly belonged to single donors.

TCRdb re-called the 5' RACE reads with MiXCR, one entry per CDR3 protein. The table has under 200,000 distinct CDR3 sequences, 10% to 15% seen once. A few counts support this clonotype. The V gene lost 6 bases and the J gene lost 6 bases, with 9 bases spanning the gap. In germline, CDR1 is LGHNT, CDR2 FRNRAP. CDR3 size: 11 residues. This sequence was found in a man between 18 and 35 years old who had mild COVID-19 (a few samples of this study predate the infection). Cell type and time point are not known. The V and J genes are TRBV12-5 and TRBJ2-7, with D unclear. The sequenced sample consisted of PBMCs or a T cell subset sorted from them (not recorded which). The CDR3 DNA reads as TGTGCTAGTGGCATCGTCGGCGAGCAGTACTTC. Its translation is CASGIVGEQYF.